Listed below are T cell receptor beta chains from one sample, sequenced in a study of OX40 agonist ivuxolimab in advanced cancers. The data were produced by immunoSEQ multiplex PCR, yet TCRdb's version contains in-frame clones alone and is incomplete. Altogether approximately 61,000 clones are present, approximately 89% being singletons, with the ten largest covering under 20%. Specimen: CD4+ or CD8+ T cells sorted from blood, collected in a trial of the OX40 agonist ivuxolimab. The receptors come from an adult with an advanced solid tumor such as melanoma, head and neck, liver or kidney cancer. The CDR3 runs from the conserved cysteine through the conserved F or W.

len	v_gene	j_gene	CDR3aa
14	TRBV6-5	TRBJ1-2	CASSPLGKTFGYTF
14	TRBV27	TRBJ1-5	CASSGHEAGQPQHF
13	TRBV6-6	TRBJ2-7	CASTSGITYEQYF
14	TRBV28	TRBJ2-7	CASSPGLGSYEQYF
14	TRBV28	TRBJ1-1	CASSYTGGNTEAFF
14	TRBV30	TRBJ2-2	CAWTPDGYTGELFF
12	TRBV19	TRBJ2-7	CASRQEGNEQYF
16	TRBV2	TRBJ2-7	CASSEAQILMAYEQYF
14	TRBV2	TRBJ2-7	CASSEDRGRDEQYF
13	TRBV7-9	TRBJ1-1	CASTPSGGTEAFF
17	TRBV13	TRBJ1-4	CASSSDTGLVGSEKLFF
15	TRBV10-2	TRBJ2-2	CASSEAAGEIGELFF
11	TRBV5-6	TRBJ2-3	CASSAGDTQYF
15	TRBV7-9	TRBJ1-6	CASSRLGQKNSPLHF
15	TRBV2	TRBJ2-1	CASSEYFRPANEQFF
15	TRBV18	TRBJ2-7	CASSPRGGNLYEQYF
14	TRBV6-6	TRBJ2-5	CASSPYGTEETQYF
16	TRBV7-8	TRBJ2-3	CASSLGAGGRTDTQYF
12	TRBV28	TRBJ2-2	CASIRGTGELFF
14	TRBV4-3	TRBJ1-3	CASSQGRTGNTIYF
16	TRBV5-6	TRBJ2-1	CASSGDTSLKFNEQFF
18	TRBV15	TRBJ2-3	CATSRVPTGGDDTDTQYF
15	TRBV6-1	TRBJ2-7	CASSASVYGLHEQYF
13	TRBV7-9	TRBJ2-5	CASSLSGEETQYF